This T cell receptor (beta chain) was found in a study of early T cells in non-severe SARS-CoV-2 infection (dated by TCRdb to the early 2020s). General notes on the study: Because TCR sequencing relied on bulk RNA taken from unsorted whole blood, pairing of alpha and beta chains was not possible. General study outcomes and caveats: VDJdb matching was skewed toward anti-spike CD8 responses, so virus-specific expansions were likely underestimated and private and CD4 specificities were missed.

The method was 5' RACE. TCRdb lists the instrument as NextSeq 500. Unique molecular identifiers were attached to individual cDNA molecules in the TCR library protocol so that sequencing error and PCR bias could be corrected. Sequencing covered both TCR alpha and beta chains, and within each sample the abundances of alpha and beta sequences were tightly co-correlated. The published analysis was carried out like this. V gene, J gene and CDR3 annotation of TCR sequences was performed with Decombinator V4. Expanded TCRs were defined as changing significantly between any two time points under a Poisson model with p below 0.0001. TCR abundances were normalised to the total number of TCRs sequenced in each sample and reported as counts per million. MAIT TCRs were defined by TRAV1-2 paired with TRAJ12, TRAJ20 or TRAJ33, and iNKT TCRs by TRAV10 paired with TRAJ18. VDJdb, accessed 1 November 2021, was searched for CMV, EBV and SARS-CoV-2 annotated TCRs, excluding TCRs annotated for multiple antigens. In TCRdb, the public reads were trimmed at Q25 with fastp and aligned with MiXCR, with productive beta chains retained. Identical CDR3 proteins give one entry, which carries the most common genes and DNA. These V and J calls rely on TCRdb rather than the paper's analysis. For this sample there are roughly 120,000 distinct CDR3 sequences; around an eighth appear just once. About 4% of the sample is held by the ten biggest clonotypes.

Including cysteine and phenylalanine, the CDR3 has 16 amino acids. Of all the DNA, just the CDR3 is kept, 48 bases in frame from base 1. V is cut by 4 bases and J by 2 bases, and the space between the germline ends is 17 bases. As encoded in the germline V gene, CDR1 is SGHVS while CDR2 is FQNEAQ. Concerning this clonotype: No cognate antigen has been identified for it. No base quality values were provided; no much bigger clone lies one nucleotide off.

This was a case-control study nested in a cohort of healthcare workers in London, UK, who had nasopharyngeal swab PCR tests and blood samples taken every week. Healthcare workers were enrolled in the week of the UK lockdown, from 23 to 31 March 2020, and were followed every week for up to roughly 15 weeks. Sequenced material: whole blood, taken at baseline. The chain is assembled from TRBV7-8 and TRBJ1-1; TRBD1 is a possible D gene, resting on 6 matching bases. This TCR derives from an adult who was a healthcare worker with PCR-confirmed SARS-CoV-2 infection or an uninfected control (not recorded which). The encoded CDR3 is CASSSPMGGLNTEAFF. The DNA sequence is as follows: TGTGCCAGCAGCTCCCCAATGGGGGGCCTTAACACTGAAGCTTTCTTT.